This TCR beta chain was obtained from a study of T-cell reconstitution after alpha-beta-depleted transplantation in children. The length of the CDR3 is 15 residues. CDR1 is LNHDA, CDR2 SQIVND, per germline (reference sequence). V shed 6 bases, J shed 3 bases, and the junction held 7 bases outside the gene matches. Unique molecular identifiers were incorporated during preparation of the TCRbeta library. TCRdb re-analysed the PCR reads in MiXCR, keeping a single row per CDR3 protein. The table has about 260,000 distinct CDR3 sequences, around 7.8% seen once. The origin of this receptor is a male patient younger than 18 who had a stem cell transplant for acute lymphoblastic leukemia, so the T cells may come from the graft donor. The gene calls are TRBV19 and TRBJ2-2; TRBD1 matches at 7 bases. The starting material was PBMCs, mostly from graft donor cells, obtained 180 days after TCRalphabeta/CD19-depleted stem cell transplant. The CDR3 coding sequence is TGTGCCAGTAGCAAGGGGGCCGGTGACACCGGGGAGCTGTTTTTT. Translation: CASSKGAGDTGELFF.